This is a list of T cell receptor beta chains from one sample in a study of blood T cells in healthy people across ages. TCRdb re-analysed the 5' RACE reads in MiXCR, keeping a single row per CDR3 protein. Of around 800,000 distinct CDR3 sequences listed, around 24% are singletons. These data also featured in a second study, about T cells of mothers and their children.

The source material was blood. The receptors originated from a boy between 10 and 17 years old in good health. Each CDR3 is given with its conserved first and last residue. The D gene is left open where the match is weak. Some rows have no size entry. The others give once, few or many, or a class for an expanded clone.

j_call | v_call | d_call | clone_size | cdr3_aa | cdr3_nt
TRBJ2-2 | TRBV3-1 | NA | NA | CASSQRGLLNTGELFF | TGTGCCAGCAGCCAGAGGGGACTCCTAAACACCGGGGAGCTGTTTTTT
TRBJ2-5 | TRBV24-1 | TRBD1 | few | CATGRTGGQTQYF | TGTGCCACCGGCAGGACAGGGGGCCAGACCCAGTACTTC
TRBJ2-1 | TRBV18 | NA | few | CASSFTDYNEQFF | TGTGCCAGCTCATTTACAGATTACAATGAGCAGTTCTTC
TRBJ1-4 | TRBV2 | TRBD1 | few | CASIRTGATNEKLLF | TGTGCCAGCATTCGGACAGGGGCAACTAATGAAAAACTGCTTTTT
TRBJ2-3 | TRBV10-2 | NA | many | CASSEEKDTQYF | TGCGCCAGCAGTGAAGAGAAGGATACGCAGTATTTT
TRBJ2-7 | TRBV10-3 | TRBD1 | once | CVTGQGAAYEQYF | TGTGTCACGGGACAGGGGGCTGCCTACGAGCAGTACTTC
TRBJ2-1 | TRBV29-1 | TRBD2 | NA | CSVEDYSGRAPEQFF | TGCAGCGTTGAGGACTATAGCGGGAGGGCCCCTGAGCAGTTCTTC
TRBJ2-2 | TRBV28 | NA | NA | CASSSSGHNTGELFF | TGTGCCAGCAGTTCATCCGGACACAACACCGGGGAGCTGTTTTTT
TRBJ2-5 | TRBV6-5 | TRBD1 | NA | CASSYDGTGEFGTQYF | TGTGCCAGCAGTTACGACGGGACAGGGGAGTTTGGGACCCAGTACTTC
TRBJ2-7 | TRBV7-3 | TRBD1 | few | CASSLTGEEQYF | TGTGCCAGCAGCCTAACAGGGGAGGAGCAGTACTTC
TRBJ2-7 | TRBV7-9 | TRBD2 | few | CASSPSGLAGTYEQYF | TGTGCCAGCAGCCCCTCTGGACTAGCGGGAACCTACGAGCAGTACTTC
TRBJ2-1 | TRBV28 | TRBD1 | once | CASSFGADRGFYNEQFF | TGTGCCAGCAGTTTTGGGGCCGACAGGGGCTTCTACAATGAGCAGTTCTTC
TRBJ2-7 | TRBV6-5 | TRBD1 | few | CASGTASYERYF | TGTGCCAGCGGGACAGCCTCCTACGAGCGGTACTTC
TRBJ2-1 | TRBV20-1 | TRBD2 | NA | CSARALAGGSSYNEQFF | TGCAGTGCTAGAGCCCTAGCGGGGGGTAGCTCCTACAATGAGCAGTTCTTC
TRBJ1-1 | TRBV10-2 | NA | few | CASSEWGQPVGTEAFF | TGCGCCAGCAGTGAATGGGGACAACCGGTTGGCACTGAAGCTTTCTTT
TRBJ2-7 | TRBV15 | NA | NA | CATSRDRRSAEQYF | TGTGCCACCAGCAGAGATCGAAGGAGCGCCGAGCAGTACTTC
TRBJ2-1 | TRBV28 | NA | NA | CASSLTVSSYNEQFF | TGTGCCAGCAGTCTTACAGTCAGCTCCTACAATGAGCAGTTCTTC
TRBJ1-1 | TRBV12-3/TRBV12-4 | NA | NA | CASSLAPRLGGPSRAFF | TGTGCCAGCAGTTTAGCACCTCGCCTGGGGGGGCCATCCCGAGCTTTCTTT
TRBJ1-4 | TRBV4-2 | TRBD1 | many | CASSPGTGLGANEKLFF | TGTGCCAGCAGCCCCGGGACAGGGCTAGGTGCTAATGAAAAACTGTTTTTT
TRBJ2-7 | TRBV5-1 | NA | NA | CASSDIGGVEQYF | TGCGCCAGCAGCGACATTGGAGGGGTCGAGCAGTACTTC